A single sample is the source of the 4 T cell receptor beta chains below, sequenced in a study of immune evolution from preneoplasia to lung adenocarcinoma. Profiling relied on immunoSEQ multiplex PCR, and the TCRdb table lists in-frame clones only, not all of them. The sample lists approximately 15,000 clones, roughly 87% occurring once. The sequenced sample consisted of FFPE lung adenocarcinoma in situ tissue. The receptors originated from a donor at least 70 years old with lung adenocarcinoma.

The CDR3 bases are TGTGCCAGCAGCTCCCCAAGCGGGACCTCAGAGACCCAGTACTTC. Its translation is CASSSPSGTSETQYF. The chain joins TRBV6-5 to TRBJ2-5, with 7 bases that match TRBD2. The CDR3 is 15 residues long. After removal of 6 bases from V and 4 bases from J, the junction contained 11 bases not matched to a gene. Germline CDR1 MNHEY, CDR2 SVGAGI.

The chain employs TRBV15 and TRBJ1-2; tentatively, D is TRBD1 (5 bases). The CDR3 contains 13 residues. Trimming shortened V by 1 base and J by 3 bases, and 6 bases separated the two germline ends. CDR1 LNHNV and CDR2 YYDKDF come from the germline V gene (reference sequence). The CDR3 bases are TGTGCCACCAGCAGAGGACAGCACTATGGCTACACCTTC. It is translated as CATSRGQHYGYTF. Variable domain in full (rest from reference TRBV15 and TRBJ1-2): DAMVIQNPRYQVTQFGKPVTLSCSQTLNHNVMYWYQQKSSQAPKLLFHYYDKDFNNEADTPDNFQSRRPNTSFCFLDIRSPGLGDTAMYLCATSRGQHYGYTFGSGTRLTVV.

The CDR3 loop reads CASRWDRGSTDTQYF. CDR3 nucleotide sequence: TGTGCCAGCAGATGGGACAGGGGGAGCACAGATACGCAGTATTTT. The rearrangement links TRBV6-5 to TRBJ2-3; 11 positions match TRBD1. This CDR3 comprises 15 residues. The V and J ends lost 6 bases and 0 bases, in that order; junction bases with no gene match: 2. CDR1 is MNHEY and CDR2 is SVGAGI in the germline V gene.

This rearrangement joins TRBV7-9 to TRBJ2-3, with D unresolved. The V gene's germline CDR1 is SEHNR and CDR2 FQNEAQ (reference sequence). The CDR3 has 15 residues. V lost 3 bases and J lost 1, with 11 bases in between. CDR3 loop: CASSLVGLGTDTQYF. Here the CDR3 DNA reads TGTGCCAGCAGCTTGGTCGGGTTGGGCACAGATACGCAGTATTTT.